A selection of T cell receptor beta chains follows, all from one sample in a study of beta chain features in type 1 diabetes. The assay was immunoSEQ multiplex PCR, and TCRdb's table has in-frame clones only and misses some. The repertoire consists of hundreds of thousands of clones, with 68% occurring once and the leading ten covering about 0.05%. The sequenced material came from naive CD4+ T cells from blood. The receptors here all came from a young man in good health. CDR3s leave out the opening cysteine and the closing phenylalanine or tryptophan. Fields, in order: V gene, J gene, CDR3 protein.

TRBV30	TRBJ1-1	ASKQTNTEAF
TRBV7-2	TRBJ2-5	ASSLAGGMETQY
TRBV7-2	TRBJ2-1	ASSLASGGFYNEQF
TRBV28	TRBJ2-5	ASSPIGQGALGTQY
TRBV25-1	TRBJ1-1	ASGLGLLTEAF
TRBV30	TRBJ1-5	AWSVTGIDQPQH
TRBV30	TRBJ1-5	AWSGDSYQPQH
TRBV7-9	TRBJ2-7	ASSPAMETEQY
TRBV29-1	TRBJ2-7	SVQRQGEIHEQY
TRBV10-1	TRBJ2-3	ASSVGSSTDTQY
TRBV10-3	TRBJ2-6	AISGGGQYHPGANVLT
TRBV6-6	TRBJ2-3	ASSYPATTDTQY
TRBV29-1	TRBJ2-3	SVAPSGRGADTQY
TRBV29-1	TRBJ2-1	SVASYNEQF
TRBV7-6	TRBJ2-5	ASTPEVRGKTQY
TRBV6-5	TRBJ2-1	ASSKLAGVNNEQF
TRBV28	TRBJ2-4	ASRPPGQGNIQY
TRBV30	TRBJ1-4	AWSVQDTEKLF
TRBV29-1	TRBJ1-1	SVGQGSGNTEAF
TRBV5-1	TRBJ2-5	ASSPGGGQETQY
TRBV7-9	TRBJ2-1	ASGLLRTYNEQF
TRBV7-2	TRBJ1-5	ASSLTGAQPQH
TRBV30	TRBJ2-7	AWRGRGLEQY